The rows below give T cell receptor beta chains drawn from one sample of a study of control samples from healthy donors and cancer patients. TCRdb keeps only in-frame clones here, not all; method: immunoSEQ multiplex PCR. Of about 69,000 clones listed, roughly 91% are singletons. The sequenced sample was PBMCs. The receptor set was obtained from a man in his fifties or sixties with lung cancer. Each CDR3 is given with its conserved first and last residue. Each record gives: CDR3 protein, clone size, V gene. The size field is filled for only some rows; it gives once, few, many or a size class.

cdr3_aa: CASSPSRNTDTQYF
clone_size: .
v_call: TRBV6-5

cdr3_aa: CSVGYKSF
clone_size: few
v_call: TRBV29-1

cdr3_aa: CASSLALGQNTEAFF
clone_size: .
v_call: TRBV5-4

cdr3_aa: CARSTGDTQYF
clone_size: .
v_call: TRBV7-9

cdr3_aa: CASSTGTGYNSPLHF
clone_size: .
v_call: TRBV5-1

cdr3_aa: CASKMDRGNTEAFF
clone_size: .
v_call: TRBV19

cdr3_aa: CASSEWGGKGNTIYF
clone_size: .
v_call: TRBV25-1

cdr3_aa: CASSPPGPPDFQPQHF
clone_size: once
v_call: TRBV18

cdr3_aa: CASSRLMPGQGLNEKLFF
clone_size: once
v_call: TRBV3-1/TRBV3-2

cdr3_aa: CASSPQEGRETQYF
clone_size: .
v_call: TRBV11-3

cdr3_aa: CASSPNGLVNLHEQFF
clone_size: .
v_call: TRBV18

cdr3_aa: CATSDPNRGQAFF
clone_size: .
v_call: TRBV24-1

cdr3_aa: CASSYSNYGYTF
clone_size: .
v_call: TRBV12-3/TRBV12-4

cdr3_aa: CASSSVDTQYF
clone_size: .
v_call: TRBV2

cdr3_aa: CASSDDRAGANVLTF
clone_size: once
v_call: TRBV25-1

cdr3_aa: CASSFARDRAYEQYF
clone_size: .
v_call: TRBV27

cdr3_aa: CASSLAVMGSPYNSPLHF
clone_size: .
v_call: TRBV5-1

cdr3_aa: CASSFTYRETQYF
clone_size: .
v_call: TRBV11-3

cdr3_aa: CASSLLDTVGDEQFF
clone_size: .
v_call: TRBV5-1

cdr3_aa: CSASIRRWGTGELFF
clone_size: .
v_call: TRBV20-1

cdr3_aa: CASSVAPFTQETQYF
clone_size: .
v_call: TRBV9

cdr3_aa: CASSPSAGAGANVLTF
clone_size: .
v_call: TRBV18

cdr3_aa: CASSPWDPRGQPQHF
clone_size: .
v_call: TRBV27

cdr3_aa: CASSLGPAPDNSPLHF
clone_size: .
v_call: TRBV7-8

cdr3_aa: CASSLTTGLGTSNEQFF
clone_size: .
v_call: TRBV7-3

cdr3_aa: CASSLGTVNYNEQFF
clone_size: once
v_call: TRBV7-9

cdr3_aa: CASSERSGLGETQYF
clone_size: .
v_call: TRBV6-1

cdr3_aa: CASSLGPTSAYEKLFF
clone_size: .
v_call: TRBV7-9

cdr3_aa: CATSDSPGQGVRGYTF
clone_size: .
v_call: TRBV24-1

cdr3_aa: CASSQVMGGLNTGELFF
clone_size: once
v_call: TRBV4-2

cdr3_aa: CASSVGEGDYGYTF
clone_size: .
v_call: TRBV9

cdr3_aa: CASSQGAGIGYGYTF
clone_size: .
v_call: TRBV3-1/TRBV3-2

cdr3_aa: CASSLVTVEAFF
clone_size: .
v_call: TRBV7-9

cdr3_aa: CASSRLRNTEAFF
clone_size: .
v_call: TRBV3-1/TRBV3-2

cdr3_aa: CASNLQGAADTQYF
clone_size: many
v_call: TRBV6-5

cdr3_aa: CASGQGSNTGELFF
clone_size: .
v_call: TRBV5-1

cdr3_aa: CASSPRLAGPSTDTQYF
clone_size: .
v_call: TRBV3-1/TRBV3-2

cdr3_aa: CASSAQGSDTQYF
clone_size: .
v_call: TRBV7-2

cdr3_aa: CATSETGNQPQHF
clone_size: .
v_call: TRBV24-1